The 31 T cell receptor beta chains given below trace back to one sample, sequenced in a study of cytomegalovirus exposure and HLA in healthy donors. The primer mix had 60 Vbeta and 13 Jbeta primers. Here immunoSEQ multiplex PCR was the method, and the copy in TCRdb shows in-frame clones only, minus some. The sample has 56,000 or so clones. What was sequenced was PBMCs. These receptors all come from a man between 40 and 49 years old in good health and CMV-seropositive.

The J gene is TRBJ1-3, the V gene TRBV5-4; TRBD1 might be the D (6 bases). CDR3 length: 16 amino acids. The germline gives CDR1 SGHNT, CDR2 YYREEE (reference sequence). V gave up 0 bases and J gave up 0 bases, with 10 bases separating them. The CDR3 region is CASSLAGALSGNTIYF. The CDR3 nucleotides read TGTGCCAGCAGCTTGGCAGGGGCACTCTCTGGAAACACCATATATTTT. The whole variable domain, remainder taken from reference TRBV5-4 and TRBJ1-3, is ETGVTQSPTHLIKTRGQQVTLRCSSQSGHNTVSWYQQALGQGPQFIFQYYREEENGRGNFPPRFSGLQFPNYSSELNVNALELDDSALYLCASSLAGALSGNTIYFGEGSWLTVV.

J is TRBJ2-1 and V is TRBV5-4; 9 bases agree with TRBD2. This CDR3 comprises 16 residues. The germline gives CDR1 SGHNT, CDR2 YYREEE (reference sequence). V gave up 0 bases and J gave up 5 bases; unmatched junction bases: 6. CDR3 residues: CASSLAGASGDNEQFF. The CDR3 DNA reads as TGTGCCAGCAGCTTGGCTGGGGCTAGCGGGGACAATGAGCAGTTCTTC.

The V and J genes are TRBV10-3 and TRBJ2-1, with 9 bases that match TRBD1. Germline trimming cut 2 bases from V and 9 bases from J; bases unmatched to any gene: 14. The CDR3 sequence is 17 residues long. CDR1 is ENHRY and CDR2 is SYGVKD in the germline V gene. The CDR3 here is CAISEVRGQGIRGEQFF. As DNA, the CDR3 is TGTGCCATCAGTGAGGTTAGGGGACAGGGAATCAGGGGTGAGCAGTTCTTC.

The CDR3 DNA reads TGTGCTAGCCGCGGGAGTCCCTACGAGCAGTACTTC. Its translation: CASRGSPYEQYF. V usage is TRBV2 and J usage is TRBJ2-7, with 7 positions matching TRBD2. CDR3 length equals 12 residues. Germline V gene data show CDR1 as SNHLY and CDR2 as FYNNEI.

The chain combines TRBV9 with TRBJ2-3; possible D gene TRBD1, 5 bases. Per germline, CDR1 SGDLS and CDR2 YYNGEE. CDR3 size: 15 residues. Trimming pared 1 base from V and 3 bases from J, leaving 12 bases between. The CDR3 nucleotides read TGTGCCAGCAGCGTACTGCAGGGTTGGACAGATACGCAGTATTTT. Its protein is CASSVLQGWTDTQYF. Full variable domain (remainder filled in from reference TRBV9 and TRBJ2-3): DSGVTQTPKHLITATGQRVTLRCSPRSGDLSVYWYQQSLDQGLQFLIQYYNGEERAKGNILERFSAQQFPDLHSELNLSSLELGDSALYFCASSVLQGWTDTQYFGPGTRLTVL.

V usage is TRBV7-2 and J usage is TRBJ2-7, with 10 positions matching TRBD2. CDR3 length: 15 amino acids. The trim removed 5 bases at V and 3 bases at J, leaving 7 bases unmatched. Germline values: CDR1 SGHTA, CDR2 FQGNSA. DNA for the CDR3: TGTGCCAGCAGCACTAGCGGGACCTCGATCTACGAGCAGTACTTC. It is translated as CASSTSGTSIYEQYF.

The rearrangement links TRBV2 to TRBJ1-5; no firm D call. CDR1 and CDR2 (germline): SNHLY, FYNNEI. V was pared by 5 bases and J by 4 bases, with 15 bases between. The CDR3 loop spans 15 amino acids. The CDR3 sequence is CASSPRASGNQPQHF. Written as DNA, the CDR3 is TGTGCCAGCAGTCCCCGGGCGTCGGGGAATCAGCCCCAGCATTTT.

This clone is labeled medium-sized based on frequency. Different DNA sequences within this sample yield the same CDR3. CDR3 amino acids: CASSSRTGGHQPQHF. The DNA of the CDR3 is TGTGCCAGCAGCTCCCGGACAGGGGGCCATCAGCCCCAGCATTTT. This rearrangement joins TRBV7-2 to TRBJ1-5; 11 nucleotides line up with TRBD1. From germline, CDR1 is SGHTA and CDR2 FQGNSA. Trimming took 4 bases from V and 5 from J; bases not matched to a gene: 4. The CDR3 totals 15 residues.

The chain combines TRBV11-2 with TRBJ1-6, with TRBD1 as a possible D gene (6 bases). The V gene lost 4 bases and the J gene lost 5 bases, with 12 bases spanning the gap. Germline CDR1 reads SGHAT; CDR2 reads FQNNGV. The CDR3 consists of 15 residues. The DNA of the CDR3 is TGTGCCAGCAGCTGGAGACAGGCGGATAATTCACCCCTCCACTTT. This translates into CASSWRQADNSPLHF.

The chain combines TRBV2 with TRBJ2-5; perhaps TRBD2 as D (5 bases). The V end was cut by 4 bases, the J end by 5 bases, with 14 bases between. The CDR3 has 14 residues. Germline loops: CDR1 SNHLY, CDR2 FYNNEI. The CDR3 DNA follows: TGTGCCAGCAGTGGTAGCGCCAGGCGGGAGACCCAGTACTTC. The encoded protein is CASSGSARRETQYF.

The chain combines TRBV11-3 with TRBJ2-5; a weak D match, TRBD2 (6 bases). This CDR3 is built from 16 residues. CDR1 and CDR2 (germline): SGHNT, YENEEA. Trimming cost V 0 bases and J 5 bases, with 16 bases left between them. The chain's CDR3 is CASSLDVAEEGETQYF. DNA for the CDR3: TGTGCCAGCAGCTTAGATGTAGCGGAGGAGGGTGAGACCCAGTACTTC.

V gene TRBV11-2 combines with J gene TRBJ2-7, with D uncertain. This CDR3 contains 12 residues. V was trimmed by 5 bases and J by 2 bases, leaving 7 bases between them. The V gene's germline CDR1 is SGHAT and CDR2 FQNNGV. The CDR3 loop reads CASSPRTYEQYF. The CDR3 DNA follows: TGTGCCAGCAGCCCGCGGACCTACGAGCAGTACTTC.

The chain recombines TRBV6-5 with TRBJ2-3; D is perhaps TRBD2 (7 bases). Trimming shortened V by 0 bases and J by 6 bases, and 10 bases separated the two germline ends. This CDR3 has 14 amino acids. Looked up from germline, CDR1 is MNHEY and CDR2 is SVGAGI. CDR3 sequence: CASSYSRGGDTQYF. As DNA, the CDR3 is TGTGCCAGCAGTTACTCGAGGGGGGGCGATACGCAGTATTTT.

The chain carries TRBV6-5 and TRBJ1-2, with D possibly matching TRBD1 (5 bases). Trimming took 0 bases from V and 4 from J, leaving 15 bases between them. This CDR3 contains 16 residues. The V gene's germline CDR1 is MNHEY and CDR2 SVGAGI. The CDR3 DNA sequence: TGTGCCAGCAGTTACTCGGGGCAAGAGAGGTCCTATGGCTACACCTTC. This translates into CASSYSGQERSYGYTF.

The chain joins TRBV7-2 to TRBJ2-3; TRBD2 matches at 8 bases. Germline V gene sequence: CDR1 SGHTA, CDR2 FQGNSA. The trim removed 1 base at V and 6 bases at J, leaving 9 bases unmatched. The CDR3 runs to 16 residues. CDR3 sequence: CASSLGTSLVGDTQYF. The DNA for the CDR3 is TGTGCCAGCAGCTTAGGGACTAGCTTGGTAGGTGATACGCAGTATTTT.

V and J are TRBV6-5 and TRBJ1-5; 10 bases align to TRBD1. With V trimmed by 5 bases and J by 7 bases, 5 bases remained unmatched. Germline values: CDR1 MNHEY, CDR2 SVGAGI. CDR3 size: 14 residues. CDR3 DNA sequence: TGTGCCAGCAGTGAAAGGACAGGGGGACAGCCCCAGCATTTT. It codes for CASSERTGGQPQHF.

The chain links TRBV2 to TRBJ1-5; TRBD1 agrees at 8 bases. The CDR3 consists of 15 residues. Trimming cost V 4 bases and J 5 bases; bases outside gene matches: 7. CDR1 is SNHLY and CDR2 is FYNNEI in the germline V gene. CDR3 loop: CASSAVDREDQPQHF. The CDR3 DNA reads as TGTGCCAGCAGTGCTGTGGACAGGGAGGATCAGCCCCAGCATTTT.

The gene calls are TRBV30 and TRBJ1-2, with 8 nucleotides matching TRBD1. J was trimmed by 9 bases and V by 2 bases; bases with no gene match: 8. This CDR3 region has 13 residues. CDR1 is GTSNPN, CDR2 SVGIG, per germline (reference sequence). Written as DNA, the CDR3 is TGTGCCTGGAGTTCGCAGGGGGCGGTAAGCTACACCTTC. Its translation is CAWSSQGAVSYTF.

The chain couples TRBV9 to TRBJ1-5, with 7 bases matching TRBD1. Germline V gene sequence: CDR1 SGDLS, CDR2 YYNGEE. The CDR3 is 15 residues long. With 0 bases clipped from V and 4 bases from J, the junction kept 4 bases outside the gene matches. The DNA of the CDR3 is TGTGCCAGCAGCGTAGAGGGGGCTGAAAATCAGCCCCAGCATTTT. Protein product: CASSVEGAENQPQHF.

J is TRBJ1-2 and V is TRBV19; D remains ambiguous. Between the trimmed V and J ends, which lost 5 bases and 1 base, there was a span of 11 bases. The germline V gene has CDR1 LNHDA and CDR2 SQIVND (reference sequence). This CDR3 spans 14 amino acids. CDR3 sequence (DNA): TGTGCCAGTAGTCTGGATGGGCTTAACTATGGCTACACCTTC. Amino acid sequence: CASSLDGLNYGYTF.

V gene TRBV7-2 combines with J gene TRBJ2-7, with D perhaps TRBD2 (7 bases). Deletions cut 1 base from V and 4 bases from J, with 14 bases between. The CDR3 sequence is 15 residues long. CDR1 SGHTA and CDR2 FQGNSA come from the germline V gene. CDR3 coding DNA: TGTGCCAGCAGCTTAGAGGGGGGGCGGGCGTACGAGCAGTACTTC. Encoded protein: CASSLEGGRAYEQYF.

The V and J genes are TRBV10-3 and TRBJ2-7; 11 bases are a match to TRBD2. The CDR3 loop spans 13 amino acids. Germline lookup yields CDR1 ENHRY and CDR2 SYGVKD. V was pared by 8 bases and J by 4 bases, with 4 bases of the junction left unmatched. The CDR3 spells CAILTSGGYEQYF. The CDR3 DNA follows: TGTGCCATCCTTACTAGCGGGGGTTACGAGCAGTACTTC.

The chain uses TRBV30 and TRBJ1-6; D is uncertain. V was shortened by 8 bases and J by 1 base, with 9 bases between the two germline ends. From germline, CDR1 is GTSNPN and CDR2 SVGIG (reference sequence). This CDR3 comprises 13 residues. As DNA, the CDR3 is TGTGCCCCCCCCCAGTCCTATAATTCACCCCTCCACTTT. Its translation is CAPPQSYNSPLHF.

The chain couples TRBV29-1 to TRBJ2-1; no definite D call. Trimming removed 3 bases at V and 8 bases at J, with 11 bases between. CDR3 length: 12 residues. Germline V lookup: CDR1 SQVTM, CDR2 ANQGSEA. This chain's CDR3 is CSVDQDPHEQFF. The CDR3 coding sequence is TGCAGCGTTGATCAGGATCCGCATGAGCAGTTCTTC.

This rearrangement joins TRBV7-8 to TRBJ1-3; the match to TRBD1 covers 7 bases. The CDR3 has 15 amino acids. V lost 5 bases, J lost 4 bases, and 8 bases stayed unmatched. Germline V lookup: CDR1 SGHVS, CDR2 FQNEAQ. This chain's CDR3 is CASSAIGGTGNTIYF. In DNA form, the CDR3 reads TGTGCCAGCAGCGCAATAGGGGGCACCGGAAACACCATATATTTT.

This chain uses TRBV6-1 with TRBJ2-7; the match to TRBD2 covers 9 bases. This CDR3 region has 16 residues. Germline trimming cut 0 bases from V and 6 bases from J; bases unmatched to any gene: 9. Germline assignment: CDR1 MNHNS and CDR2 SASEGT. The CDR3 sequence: CASSEALGSGSTEQYF. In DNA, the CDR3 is TGTGCCAGCAGTGAAGCGCTTGGTAGCGGGAGTACCGAGCAGTACTTC.

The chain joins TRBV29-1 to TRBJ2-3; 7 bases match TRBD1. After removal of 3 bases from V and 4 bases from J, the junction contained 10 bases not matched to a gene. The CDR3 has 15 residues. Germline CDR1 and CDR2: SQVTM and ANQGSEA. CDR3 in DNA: TGCAGCGTTGATCAGGGGGTAAAAGGGTCAGATACGCAGTATTTT. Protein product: CSVDQGVKGSDTQYF.

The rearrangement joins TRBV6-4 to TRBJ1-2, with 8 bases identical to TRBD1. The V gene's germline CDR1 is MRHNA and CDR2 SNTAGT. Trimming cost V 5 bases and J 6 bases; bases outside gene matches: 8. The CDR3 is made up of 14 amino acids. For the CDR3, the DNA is TGTGCCAGCAGTCCGACAGGGGAAAGAGATGGCTACACCTTC. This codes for CASSPTGERDGYTF.

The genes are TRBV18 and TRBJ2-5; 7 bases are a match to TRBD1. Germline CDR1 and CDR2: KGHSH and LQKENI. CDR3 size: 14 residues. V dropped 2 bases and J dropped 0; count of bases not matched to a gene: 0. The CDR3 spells CASSPGTDQETQYF. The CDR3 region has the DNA TGTGCCAGCTCACCAGGGACAGACCAAGAGACCCAGTACTTC.

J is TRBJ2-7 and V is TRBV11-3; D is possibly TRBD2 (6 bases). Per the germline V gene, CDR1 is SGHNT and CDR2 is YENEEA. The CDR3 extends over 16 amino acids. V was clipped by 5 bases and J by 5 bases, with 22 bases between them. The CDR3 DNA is TGTGCCAGCAGCCACAATTCGGGGGTCACTCCCCACGAGCAGTACTTC. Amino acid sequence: CASSHNSGVTPHEQYF. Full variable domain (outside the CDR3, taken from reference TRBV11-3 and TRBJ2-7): EAGVVQSPRYKIIEKKQPVAFWCNPISGHNTLYWYLQNLGQGPELLIRYENEEAVDDSQLPKDRFSAERLKGVDSTLKIQPAELGDSAVYLCASSHNSGVTPHEQYFGPGTRLTVT.

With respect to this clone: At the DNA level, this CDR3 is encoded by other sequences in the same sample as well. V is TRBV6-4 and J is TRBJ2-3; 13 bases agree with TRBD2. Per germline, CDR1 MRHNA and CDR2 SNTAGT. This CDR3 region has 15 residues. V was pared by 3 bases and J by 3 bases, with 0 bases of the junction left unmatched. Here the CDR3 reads CASSETSGGTDTQYF. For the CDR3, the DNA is TGTGCCAGCAGTGAGACTAGCGGGGGGACAGATACGCAGTATTTT.